This T cell receptor (beta chain) was profiled in a study of control samples from healthy donors and cancer patients. Sequencing was performed with immunoSEQ multiplex PCR; in TCRdb, only in-frame clones are kept and a portion is missing. This table has almost 90,000 clones, 70% to 90% appearing once. Germline V CDR1 and CDR2: MNHEY, SMNVEV (reference sequence). This CDR3 spans 18 amino acids. V was pared by 2 bases and J by 3 bases, with 14 bases of the junction left unmatched. This clone was seen only a few times. The source is a woman aged 40 to 49 in good health. The sample was blood. This rearrangement joins TRBV27 to TRBJ2-7; 9 positions match TRBD1. CDR3 amino acids: CASSLRPPGQGRFYEQYF. DNA for the CDR3: TGTGCCAGCAGTTTACGGCCCCCGGGACAGGGAAGATTCTACGAGCAGTACTTC.